A single sample gave rise to the 18 T cell receptor beta chains below, sequenced in a study of blood T cell repertoires in COVID-19. This table comes from immunoSEQ multiplex PCR, and its TCRdb copy is limited to in-frame clones, with some not included. The sample contains approximately 180,000 clones, around 87% of which appear only once. The material sequenced was peripheral blood. Receptor source: a middle-aged man with active or convalescent COVID-19.

The chain joins TRBV6-1 to TRBJ2-3; D gene unclear. This CDR3 has 15 residues. V gave up 1 base and J gave up 1 base, with 9 bases separating them. Germline V gene data show CDR1 as MNHNS and CDR2 as SASEGT. This CDR3 is CASSEENYRTDTQYF. The DNA of the CDR3 is TGTGCCAGCAGTGAAGAAAACTACCGCACAGATACGCAGTATTTT.

This rearrangement joins TRBV7-2 to TRBJ1-2; 9 bases fit TRBD1. Germline CDR1 is SGHTA and CDR2 is FQGNSA. This CDR3 is built from 13 residues. V gave up 8 bases and J gave up 7 bases; unmatched junction bases: 8. In DNA form, the CDR3 reads TGTGCCAGCCGCAAGACAGGGGGTTTTGGCTACACCTTC. Protein: CASRKTGGFGYTF.

This clone has only one observation. The chain recombines TRBV7-8 with TRBJ1-5; D gene ambiguous. The germline V gene encodes CDR1 SGHVS and CDR2 FQNEAQ. CDR3 length equals 13 residues. The ends were cut back, 3 bases at V and 2 bases at J, with 5 bases in the middle. The CDR3 is CASSFRGNQPQHF. CDR3 DNA: TGTGCCAGCAGCTTTCGGGGCAATCAGCCCCAGCATTTT.

About this clone: Given the absence of the conserved phenylalanine or tryptophan at the CDR3 end, a read error is likely. The DNA is left out, because the CDR3 cannot be placed on it with certainty; the CDR3 is given as TCRdb lists it. The chain has TRBV6-2 or TRBV6-3 and TRBJ2-7; TRBD2 is taken as the D call from the table, unchecked against the DNA. Looked up from germline, CDR1 is MNHEY and CDR2 is SVGEGT. The CDR3 is 10 residues long, ends included. CDR3: CASSSDESLL.

On this clone: The junction departs from the called germline gene at one end, perhaps through a read error. The chain employs TRBV5-6 and TRBJ1-2; maybe TRBD1 (6 bases). This CDR3 has 14 amino acids. CDR1 and CDR2 from the germline V gene are SGHDT and YYEEEE. This chain's CDR3 is CANSLVGHHYGYTF. In DNA form, the CDR3 reads TGTGCCAACAGCCTAGTGGGACATCACTATGGCTACACCTTC.

The chain has TRBV5-1 and TRBJ1-1; the match to TRBD1 covers 8 bases. The trim removed 7 bases at V and 3 bases at J, leaving 2 bases unmatched. The germline V gene has CDR1 SGHRS and CDR2 YFSETQ. The CDR3 runs to 12 residues. This CDR3 is CASQQGDTEAFF. The CDR3 bases are TGCGCCAGCCAACAGGGGGACACTGAAGCTTTCTTT.

The gene calls are TRBV11-2 and TRBJ2-1, with 13 bases aligning to TRBD2. The CDR3 loop spans 16 amino acids. V was clipped by 3 bases and J by 6 bases; unmatched bases: 5. Germline V lookup: CDR1 SGHAT, CDR2 FQNNGV. CDR3 loop: CASSFTSGGETNEQFF. The CDR3, as DNA: TGTGCCAGCAGCTTCACTAGCGGGGGGGAAACCAATGAGCAGTTCTTC.

The chain recombines TRBV20-1 with TRBJ1-5; maybe TRBD1 (5 bases). Germline values: CDR1 DFQATT, CDR2 SNEGSKA (reference sequence). There are 17 residues in the CDR3. The germline V and J ends were trimmed by 3 bases and 3 bases, with 21 bases remaining between them. The CDR3 protein is CSASFGGQVSPNQPQHF. In DNA, the CDR3 is TGCAGTGCTAGTTTCGGTGGACAAGTATCCCCCAATCAGCCCCAGCATTTT.

The chain combines TRBV18 with TRBJ1-1; TRBD1 matches 12 bases. The germline V gene has CDR1 KGHSH and CDR2 LQKENI. This CDR3 has 16 amino acids. J was trimmed by 1 base and V by 3 bases; bases with no gene match: 3. The CDR3 DNA reads TGTGCCAGCTCACCGGGACAGGGGGCTGGGAACACTGAAGCTTTCTTT. Amino acids: CASSPGQGAGNTEAFF.

The chain combines TRBV27 with TRBJ2-7; possible D gene TRBD1, 6 bases. In germline, CDR1 is MNHEY, CDR2 SMNVEV (reference sequence). The CDR3 has 19 residues. Trimming took 6 bases from V and 5 from J, leaving 32 bases between them. This chain's CDR3 is CASSHRAQGAASHRDEQYF. DNA for the CDR3: TGTGCCAGCAGCCACAGGGCCCAAGGCGCAGCGAGCCACCGAGACGAGCAGTACTTC.

The CDR3 nucleotides read TGTGCCAGCAGTGCCTATCATCAGGGCCTCAACTATGGCTACACCTTC. Its translation: CASSAYHQGLNYGYTF. The gene calls are TRBV6-1 and TRBJ1-2, with D possibly TRBD1 on 5 matching bases. The germline V gene encodes CDR1 MNHNS and CDR2 SASEGT. The CDR3 runs to 16 residues. V gave up 4 bases and J gave up 2 bases, with 17 bases separating them.

CDR3 DNA sequence: TGTGCCAGCAGCTTAGAACCGACACTCCTCTATGGCTACACCTTC. Translated: CASSLEPTLLYGYTF. The chain uses TRBV11-2 and TRBJ1-2; D gene ambiguous. V was trimmed by 0 bases and J by 4 bases, leaving 12 bases between them. The CDR3 spans 15 residues. Germline CDR1 is SGHAT and CDR2 is FQNNGV.

This chain uses TRBV4-2 with TRBJ1-2; D may be TRBD1 (6 bases). Germline values: CDR1 LGHNA, CDR2 YNFKEQ. CDR3 length: 12 amino acids. V lost 8 bases and J lost 4, with 11 bases in between. CDR3 sequence reads: CASHGGLYGYTF. CDR3 DNA: TGTGCCAGCCACGGGGGGCTCTATGGCTACACCTTC.

This chain joins TRBV10-2 and TRBJ1-2; TRBD1 might be the D (5 bases). This CDR3 comprises 12 residues. Trimming removed 6 bases at V and 2 bases at J, with 7 bases between. Germline V gives CDR1 WSHSY, CDR2 SAAADI. CDR3 region: CASSDRNYGYTF. Written as DNA, the CDR3 is TGCGCCAGCAGCGACAGAAACTATGGCTACACCTTC.

This rearrangement joins TRBV6-5 to TRBJ1-2, with D unresolved. V was cut by 5 bases and J by 7 bases, with 17 bases left in between. The germline V gene encodes CDR1 MNHEY and CDR2 SVGAGI. The CDR3 loop spans 14 amino acids. CDR3: CASSPRLGAGGYTF. The CDR3 region has the DNA TGTGCCAGCAGTCCGCGGCTCGGAGCCGGTGGCTACACCTTC.

This clone was counted a single time. This chain uses TRBV11-2 with TRBJ2-2; the D gene is possibly TRBD2 (6 bases). Germline CDR1 reads SGHAT; CDR2 reads FQNNGV. The ends were cut back, 1 base at V and 2 bases at J, with 17 bases in the middle. The CDR3 totals 18 residues. This CDR3 is CASSLGPGTQSNTGELFF. CDR3 bases: TGTGCCAGCAGCTTAGGGCCGGGGACTCAAAGTAACACCGGGGAGCTGTTTTTT.

The CDR3 nucleotides read TGCGCCAGCAGCCCGGGACACGGCAACACCGGGGAGCTGTTTTTT. It encodes CASSPGHGNTGELFF. The chain carries TRBV5-1 and TRBJ2-2; D might be TRBD1 (6 bases). V was shortened by 4 bases and J by 2 bases, with 12 bases between the two germline ends. CDR3 length: 15 residues. Germline lookup yields CDR1 SGHRS and CDR2 YFSETQ.

The chain employs TRBV28 and TRBJ1-4, with TRBD1 matching 11 bases. The CDR3 totals 14 residues. Germline V lookup: CDR1 MDHEN, CDR2 SYDVKM. V shed 8 bases, J shed 5 bases, and the junction held 4 bases outside the gene matches. The chain's CDR3 is CASRTGGKNEKLFF. CDR3 sequence (DNA): TGTGCCAGCCGGACAGGGGGCAAGAATGAAAAACTGTTTTTT. Drawing the rest from reference TRBV28 and TRBJ1-4, the complete variable domain is DVKVTQSSRYLVKRTGEKVFLECVQDMDHENMFWYRQDPGLGLRLIYFSYDVKMKEKGDIPEGYSVSREKKERFSLILESASTNQTSMYLCASRTGGKNEKLFFGSGTQLSVL.